Listed below are T cell receptor beta chains from one sample, sequenced in a study of control samples from healthy donors and cancer patients. TCRdb's copy holds only in-frame clones and misses some; the assay was immunoSEQ multiplex PCR. Seen here are about 26,000 clones, 75% to 85% observed once, and the top ten hold roughly 23%. The sequencing input was PBMCs. Receptors were obtained from a man in his sixties with colorectal cancer. CDR3s include the opening cysteine and the closing phenylalanine or tryptophan. D genes are given only for firm matches. Clone size is shown for a subset of rows, as once, few, many or a class of expanded clone.

CDR3aa	CDR3nt	d_gene	abundance	v_gene	j_gene
CASSLAGVSGNTIYF	TGCGCCAGCAGCTTGGCAGGGGTGTCTGGAAACACCATATATTTT	-	-	TRBV5-1	TRBJ1-3
CASSLSRGLGQPQHF	TGTGCCAGCAGTTTATCGAGAGGGCTTGGACAGCCCCAGCATTTT	-	-	TRBV27	TRBJ1-5
CASSSPRRSGNTIYF	TGTGCCAGCAGCTCACCAAGGCGCTCTGGAAACACCATATATTTT	-	-	TRBV9	TRBJ1-3
CASSRGNTEAFF	TGTGCCAGCAGTAGGGGGAACACTGAAGCTTTCTTT	-	once	TRBV9	TRBJ1-1
CATSDGESYFRTDTQYF	TGTGCCACCAGTGACGGGGAAAGCTACTTTCGCACAGATACGCAGTATTTT	-	once	TRBV24-1	TRBJ2-3
CASSLTDNSPLHF	TGTGCCAGCAGCCTCACTGACAATTCACCCCTCCACTTT	-	-	TRBV11-3	TRBJ1-6
CASSFPGGAQNTEAFF	TGCGCCAGCAGCTTCCCAGGGGGGGCCCAGAACACTGAAGCTTTCTTT	TRBD1	-	TRBV5-1	TRBJ1-1
CASSRGVGTEAFF	TGTGCCAGCAGCCGGGGGGTAGGCACTGAAGCTTTCTTT	-	-	TRBV11-3	TRBJ1-1
CASSQARTPGTYEQYF	TGTGCCAGCAGCCAAGCCCGGACCCCTGGAACCTACGAGCAGTACTTC	-	-	TRBV14	TRBJ2-7
CASSSGGAGTDTQYF	TGTGCCAGCAGTTCGGGAGGGGCTGGCACAGATACGCAGTATTTT	TRBD2	few	TRBV6-2/TRBV6-3	TRBJ2-3
CASSREKRPNSPLHF	TGTGCCAGCTCACGGGAGAAGAGGCCCAATTCACCCCTCCACTTT	-	-	TRBV18	TRBJ1-6
CASSASEETEAFF	TGTGCCAGCAGCGCCTCCGAGGAGACTGAAGCTTTCTTT	-	-	TRBV9	TRBJ1-1
CASSVQGFDNSPLHF	TGTGCCAGCAGCGTACAGGGTTTCGATAATTCACCCCTCCACTTT	-	-	TRBV5-4	TRBJ1-6
CASSQGQVKNIQYF	TGTGCCAGCAGCCAGGGACAGGTCAAAAACATTCAGTACTTC	TRBD1	-	TRBV3-1/TRBV3-2	TRBJ2-4
CASTDGTGEWYF	TGTGCCAGCACCGACGGGACAGGGGAATGGTACTTC	TRBD1	-	TRBV6-5	TRBJ2-5
CASSYSINQGGYTF	TGTGCCAGCAGTTACTCGATAAACCAGGGTGGCTACACCTTC	-	-	TRBV6-5	TRBJ1-2
CASSSGGGYTF	TGTGCCAGCAGCTCAGGGGGTGGCTACACCTTC	TRBD1	-	TRBV11-2	TRBJ1-2
CASSSRRGKGVDDGYTF	TGTGCCAGTAGTTCCCGCCGGGGGAAGGGGGTAGATGACGGCTACACCTTC	-	-	TRBV19	TRBJ1-2
CASSLGAGESEQYF	TGTGCCAGCAGCTTAGGCGCAGGGGAAAGCGAGCAGTACTTC	-	-	TRBV11-2	TRBJ2-7
CASSRAAGEPDGYTF	TGTGCCAGCAGCCGGGCCGCGGGGGAACCGGATGGCTACACCTTC	-	-	TRBV27	TRBJ1-2
CASSPTGTNSYEQYF	TGTGCCAGCAGTCCGACCGGGACAAACTCCTACGAGCAGTACTTC	-	-	TRBV6-5	TRBJ2-7
CASSLQKQETQYF	TGCGCCAGCAGCTTACAGAAACAAGAGACCCAGTACTTC	-	-	TRBV5-1	TRBJ2-5
CASSGTQGIGDNEQFF	TGTGCCAGCAGCGGGACGCAGGGAATAGGAGACAATGAGCAGTTCTTC	-	-	TRBV5-8	TRBJ2-1
CASSPTGGAMNTEAFF	TGTGCCAGCAGCCCGACAGGGGGGGCGATGAACACTGAAGCTTTCTTT	TRBD1	-	TRBV5-4	TRBJ1-1
CASTNGWGRDSPLHF	TGTGCCAGCACCAACGGGTGGGGGCGCGATTCACCCCTCCACTTT	-	-	TRBV6-5	TRBJ1-6
CASSFPPDRFMNTEAFF	TGTGCCAGCAGCTTTCCTCCCGACAGGTTCATGAACACTGAAGCTTTCTTT	-	once	TRBV5-6	TRBJ1-1
CASSLVPDSGNTIYF	TGCGCCAGCAGCTTGGTTCCCGACTCTGGAAACACCATATATTTT	-	-	TRBV5-1	TRBJ1-3
CATSRSHGGGAGETQYF	TGTGCCACCAGCAGATCCCATGGCGGGGGCGCAGGGGAGACCCAGTACTTC	-	-	TRBV15	TRBJ2-5
CAISTGTGHNQPQHF	TGTGCCATCAGCACCGGGACAGGGCACAATCAGCCCCAGCATTTT	TRBD1	-	TRBV10-3	TRBJ1-5
CASAGTLYTGELFF	TGCGCCAGCGCCGGGACACTCTACACCGGGGAGCTGTTTTTT	-	once	TRBV10-2	TRBJ2-2
CASSLEGGTDTQYF	TGTGCCAGTAGTCTAGAGGGTGGCACAGATACGCAGTATTTT	-	few	TRBV19	TRBJ2-3
CASSFEVFGLAKNIQYF	TGTGCCAGCAGCTTCGAGGTGTTCGGGCTAGCCAAAAACATTCAGTACTTC	-	-	TRBV5-4	TRBJ2-4
CASSRTPDSGNTIYF	TGTGCCAGCAGCCGAACCCCAGACTCTGGAAACACCATATATTTT	-	-	TRBV6-5	TRBJ1-3